This T cell receptor (beta chain) originates from a study of Tregs in tolerant kidney transplant recipients. Regarding the study as a whole: The most relevant donor-specific Treg TCRbeta repertoire apparently came from expansion with activated donor B cells.

The assay was immunoSEQ multiplex PCR, and TCRdb's table has in-frame clones only and misses some. The sample has about 110,000 clones, around 87% seen once. The trim removed 0 bases at V and 4 bases at J, leaving 4 bases unmatched. This CDR3 has 15 residues. Germline loops: CDR1 SEHNR, CDR2 FQNEAQ (reference sequence). This clone was detected only once. The antigen is unknown. CD4+CD25+CD127- Tregs, CD4+CD25- non-Tregs, CD4 and CD8 cells were sorted. The chain recombines TRBV7-9 with TRBJ1-2, with 8 bases matching TRBD1. The receptor comes from a human donor who received a combined kidney and bone marrow transplant. Here the sequenced sample was CD4+ T cells from blood, taken before the transplant. In nucleotides, the CDR3 is TGTGCCAGCAGCTTAGCGCTAACAGGGGGCTATGGCTACACCTTC. This gives the protein CASSLALTGGYGYTF.